Included here is one TCR beta chain sequence, with context. Its antigen is unidentified. This CDR3 contains 15 residues. Germline lookup yields CDR1 SGHDN and CDR2 FVKESK. Trimming cost V 4 bases and J 2 bases; bases outside gene matches: 8. These data originate in a study of cytomegalovirus exposure and HLA in healthy donors. Study-wide results and limits: Researchers left out some V segments, among them TRBV6-2 and TRBV6-3, as indistinguishable. Analysis was carried out at a later point, and it linked a missense DCLRE1C variant to TCR beta V- and J-gene trimming. In vitro experiments confirmed that three CMV-associated chains were specific for CMV antigens.

The PCR used 60 Vbeta and 13 Jbeta primers. Data came from immunoSEQ multiplex PCR; TCRdb stores just in-frame clones and leaves some out. The sample records 70,000 to 95,000 clones, less than 85% being singletons. The chain employs TRBV14 and TRBJ2-7, with TRBD1 matching 7 bases. The TCR originated in a human donor in good health. Sequencing was performed on PBMCs. The CDR3 spells CASSRTGTATYEQYF. In DNA, the CDR3 is TGTGCCAGCAGCCGCACCGGGACAGCAACCTACGAGCAGTACTTC. Full variable domain (outside the CDR3, taken from reference TRBV14 and TRBJ2-7): EAGVTQFPSHSVIEKGQTVTLRCDPISGHDNLYWYRRVMGKEIKFLLHFVKESKQDESGMPNNRFLAERTGGTYSTLKVQPAELEDSGVYFCASSRTGTATYEQYFGPGTRLTVT.